These T cell receptor beta chains were read from a single sample in a study of blood T cell repertoires in COVID-19. The protocol was immunoSEQ multiplex PCR, while the TCRdb copy is restricted to in-frame clones and leaves out a portion. In the table there are roughly 250,000 clones, more than 80% of which are singletons. Sample: peripheral blood. The receptor set was obtained from a human donor in a cohort sampled during active COVID-19. Both conserved end residues are part of each CDR3. D genes are given only for firm matches. Clone size is shown for a subset of rows, as once, few, many or a class of expanded clone.

d_call j_call clone_size v_call cdr3_nt cdr3_aa
TRBD2 TRBJ2-7 NA TRBV24-1 TGTGCCACCAGTGACCTGGGACTAGCGGGAGGGCCGGGTTCATACGAGCAGTACTTC CATSDLGLAGGPGSYEQYF
NA TRBJ1-2 NA TRBV19 TGTGCCAGTAGCCTTACGGGGTCGGGTGGCTACACCTTC CASSLTGSGGYTF
TRBD2 TRBJ2-1 NA TRBV6-4 TGTGCCAGCAACTGTAGCGGGAGACGGTACTCCTACAATGAGCAGTTCTTC CASNCSGRRYSYNEQFF
TRBD1 TRBJ2-1 NA TRBV4-1 TGCGCCAGCAGCCAGCGGACAGGGGGGGATGAGCAGTTCTTC CASSQRTGGDEQFF
TRBD2 TRBJ2-1 NA TRBV19 TGTGCCACATCTGGGACTAGCGGGAGGGCAGGTGAGCAGTTCTTC CATSGTSGRAGEQFF
TRBD1 TRBJ2-3 NA TRBV9 TGTGCCAGCAGCGTAGGGGGGACAGCTGGCACAGATACGCAGTATTTT CASSVGGTAGTDTQYF
TRBD1 TRBJ1-6 NA TRBV12-3/TRBV12-4 TGTGCCAGCAGTCCCGGGACAGAGTCACCCCTCCACTTT CASSPGTESPLHF
TRBD1 TRBJ1-3 NA TRBV27 TGTGCCAGCAGTTTGACACAGGGGTCACCGGGAAACACCATATATTTT CASSLTQGSPGNTIYF
TRBD1 TRBJ2-2 NA TRBV11-1 TGTGCCAGCAGGCCGACAGGGTCTCGGGGGGAGCTGTTTTTT CASRPTGSRGELFF
NA TRBJ2-1 NA TRBV6-6 TGTGCCAGCAGCAACGGAGGGGATGAGCAGTTCTTC CASSNGGDEQFF
NA TRBJ2-7 NA TRBV4-1 TGCGCCAGCAGCCAGCCCTCCAGGGCTGTCTACGAGCAGTACTTC CASSQPSRAVYEQYF
TRBD1 TRBJ2-2 NA TRBV5-1 TGCGCCAGCACCTCGGGGACAGCAAACACCGGGGAGCTGTTTTTT CASTSGTANTGELFF
TRBD2 TRBJ2-1 NA TRBV5-4 TGTGCCAGCAGCTCCCGGGAGGACAATGAGCAGTTCTTC CASSSREDNEQFF
TRBD1 TRBJ2-7 NA TRBV3-1/TRBV3-2 TGTGCCAGCAGCGACACAGGGGACTCCTACGAGCAGTACTTC CASSDTGDSYEQYF
TRBD1 TRBJ1-2 NA TRBV7-9 TGTGCCAGCAGCCTACAGGGGCCCAACTATGGCTACACCTTC CASSLQGPNYGYTF
NA TRBJ2-3 NA TRBV19 TGTGCCAGTAGTAAGGAGGGATACCTTAGCACAGATACGCAGTATTTT CASSKEGYLSTDTQYF
NA TRBJ2-4 NA TRBV6-6 TGTGCCAGCATTGAGACAACCGCCAAAAACATTCAGTACTTC CASIETTAKNIQYF
NA TRBJ1-2 NA TRBV27 TGTGCCAGCAGTACCACGAGGACTGTCTATGGCTACACCTTC CASSTTRTVYGYTF
TRBD1 TRBJ2-1 NA TRBV27 TGTGCCAGCAGTTCATACAGGGGGCGCATATATGAGCAGTTCTTC CASSSYRGRIYEQFF
NA TRBJ1-2 NA TRBV6-5 TGTGCCAGCAGCTTGGACAGCAATACTAACTATGGCTACACCTTC CASSLDSNTNYGYTF
TRBD1 TRBJ2-5 once TRBV28 TGTGCCAGCAGTTTAACCCTTTCACAGGGGGCCAACCAAGAGACCCAGTACTTC CASSLTLSQGANQETQYF
TRBD2 TRBJ2-3 NA TRBV6-2/TRBV6-3 TGTGCCAGCAGTGCTAGCGGGAGGACAGATACGCAGTATTTT CASSASGRTDTQYF
NA TRBJ1-2 NA TRBV14 TGTGCCAGCAGCCAACAAATTAACTATGGCTACACCTTC CASSQQINYGYTF
TRBD1 TRBJ2-7 NA TRBV27 TGTGCCAGCAGTTTATCGACAGGGGCCGTATACGAGCAGTACTTC CASSLSTGAVYEQYF
TRBD1 TRBJ2-7 NA TRBV30 TGTGCCTGGACTCTTAGGACAGGGGGTCACGAGCAGTACTTC CAWTLRTGGHEQYF